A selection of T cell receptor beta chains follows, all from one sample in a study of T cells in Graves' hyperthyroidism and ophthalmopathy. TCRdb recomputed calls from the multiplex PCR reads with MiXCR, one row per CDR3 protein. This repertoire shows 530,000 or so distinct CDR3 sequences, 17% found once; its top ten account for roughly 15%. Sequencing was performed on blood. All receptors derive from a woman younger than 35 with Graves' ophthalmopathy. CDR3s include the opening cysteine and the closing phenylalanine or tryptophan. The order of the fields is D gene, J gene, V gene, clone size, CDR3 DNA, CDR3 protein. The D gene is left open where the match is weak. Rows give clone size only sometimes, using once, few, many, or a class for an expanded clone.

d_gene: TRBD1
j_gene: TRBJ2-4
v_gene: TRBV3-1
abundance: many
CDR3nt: TGTGCCAGCAGCTCGGACAGGGAATATGGCAACATTCAGTACTTC
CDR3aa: CASSSDREYGNIQYF

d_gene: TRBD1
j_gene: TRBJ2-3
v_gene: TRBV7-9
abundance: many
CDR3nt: TGTGCCAGCAGCCGTCTAACGACAGGGGACCCCACAGATACGCAGTATTTT
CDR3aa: CASSRLTTGDPTDTQYF

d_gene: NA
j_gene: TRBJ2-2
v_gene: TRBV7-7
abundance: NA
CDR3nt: TGTGCTAGCAGCTGGGACGGGAGCGCCGGGGAGCTGTTTTTT
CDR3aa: CASSWDGSAGELFF

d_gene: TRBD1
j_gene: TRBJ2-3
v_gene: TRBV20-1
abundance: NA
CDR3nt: TGCAGTGCTAGCCGGGACAGGGTTTTGGATACGCAGTATTTT
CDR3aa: CSASRDRVLDTQYF

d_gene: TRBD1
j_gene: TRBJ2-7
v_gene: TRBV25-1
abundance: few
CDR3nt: TGTGCCAGCAGTGGGGTTAAGGGACAGGGCTCCTACGAGCAGTACTTC
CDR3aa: CASSGVKGQGSYEQYF

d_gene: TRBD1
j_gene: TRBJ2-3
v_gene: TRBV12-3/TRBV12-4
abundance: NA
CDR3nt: TGTGCCAGCAGTACGACAGGGGCTACAGATACGCAGTATTTT
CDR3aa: CASSTTGATDTQYF

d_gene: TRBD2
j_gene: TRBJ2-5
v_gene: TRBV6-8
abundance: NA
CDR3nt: TGTGCCAGCAGTTACTCTACTAGCGGGGACCAAGAGACCCAGTACTTC
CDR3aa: CASSYSTSGDQETQYF

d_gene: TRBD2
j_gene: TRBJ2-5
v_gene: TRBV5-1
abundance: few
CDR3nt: TGCGCCAGCAGCTGGGGGACTAGCGGAGCTAAAGAGACCCAGTACTTC
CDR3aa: CASSWGTSGAKETQYF

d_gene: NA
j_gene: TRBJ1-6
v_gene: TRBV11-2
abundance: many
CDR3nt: TGTGCCACGCAGGATGTCCATTCACCCCTCCACTTT
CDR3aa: CATQDVHSPLHF

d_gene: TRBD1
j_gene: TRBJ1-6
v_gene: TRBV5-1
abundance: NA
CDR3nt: TGCGCCAGCAGCTCGGACAGGGGACTGTCCCAAGATTCACCCCTCCACTTT
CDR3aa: CASSSDRGLSQDSPLHF

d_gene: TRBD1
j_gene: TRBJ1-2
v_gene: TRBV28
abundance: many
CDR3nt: TGTGCCAGCAGTTCATGGACAGGATCCAGTGGCTACACCTTC
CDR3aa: CASSSWTGSSGYTF

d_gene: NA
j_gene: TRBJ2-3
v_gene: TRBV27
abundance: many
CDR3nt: TGTGCCAGCACAACAGGAGGGGCGGCAGATACGCAGTATTTT
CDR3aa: CASTTGGAADTQYF

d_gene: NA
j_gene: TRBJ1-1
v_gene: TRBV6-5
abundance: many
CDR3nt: TGTGCCAGCAGTTACGCGCGGTTGACTGAAGCTTTCTTT
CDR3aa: CASSYARLTEAFF

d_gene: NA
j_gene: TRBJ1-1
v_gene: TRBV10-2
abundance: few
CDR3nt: TGCGCCACCTTTGGGACACAGGCGAACACTGAAGCTTTCTTT
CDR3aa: CATFGTQANTEAFF

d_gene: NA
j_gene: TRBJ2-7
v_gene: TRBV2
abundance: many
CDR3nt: TGTGCCAGCGTCGTTAGCGGACCCTACGAGCAGTACTTC
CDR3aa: CASVVSGPYEQYF

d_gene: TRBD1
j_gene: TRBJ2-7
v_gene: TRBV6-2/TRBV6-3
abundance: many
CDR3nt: TGTGCCAGCACCGAGGACAGGGGACCTTCTGACTCCTACGAGCAGTACTTC
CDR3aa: CASTEDRGPSDSYEQYF

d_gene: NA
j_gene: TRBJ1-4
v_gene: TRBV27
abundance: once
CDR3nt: TGTGCCACCGGATGGGGGCTGGGGGAAAAACTGTTTTTT
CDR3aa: CATGWGLGEKLFF

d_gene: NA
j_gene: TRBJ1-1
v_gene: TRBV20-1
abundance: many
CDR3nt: TGCAGTGCTAGTCGGCAGGGGAGAAGTTACACTGAAGCTTTCTTT
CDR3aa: CSASRQGRSYTEAFF

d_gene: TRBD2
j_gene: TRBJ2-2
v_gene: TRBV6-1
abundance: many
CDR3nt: TGTGCCAGCAGCGAGGGACTAGCGGGCTACGACTTAACCGGGGAGCTGTTTTTT
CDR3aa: CASSEGLAGYDLTGELFF

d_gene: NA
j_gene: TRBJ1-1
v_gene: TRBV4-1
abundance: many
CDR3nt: TGCGCCAGCAGCCTCCACGGGCAGGGCCTGAACACTGAAGCTTTCTTT
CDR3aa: CASSLHGQGLNTEAFF

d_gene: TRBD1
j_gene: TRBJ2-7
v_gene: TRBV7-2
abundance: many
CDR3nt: TGTGCCAGCAGCTACTCTACAGGGGGCTACGAGCAGTACTTC
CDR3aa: CASSYSTGGYEQYF

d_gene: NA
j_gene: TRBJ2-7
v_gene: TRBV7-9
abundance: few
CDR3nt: TGTGCCAGCGGCATCGCCGCCTACGAGCAGTACTTC
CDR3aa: CASGIAAYEQYF

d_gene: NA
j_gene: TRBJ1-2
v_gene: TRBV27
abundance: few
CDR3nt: TGTGCCACCGGGTCCCTCCTAGCTAACTATGGCTACACCTTC
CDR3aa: CATGSLLANYGYTF

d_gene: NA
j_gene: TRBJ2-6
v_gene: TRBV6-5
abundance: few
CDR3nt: TGTGCCAGCAGTTACACTGGGGCCAACGTCCTGACTTTC
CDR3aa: CASSYTGANVLTF

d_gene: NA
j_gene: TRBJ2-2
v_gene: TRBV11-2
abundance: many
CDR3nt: TGTGCCAGCAGCTTAGGTCAGGCAGGGACCACCGGGGAGCTGTTTTTT
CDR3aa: CASSLGQAGTTGELFF

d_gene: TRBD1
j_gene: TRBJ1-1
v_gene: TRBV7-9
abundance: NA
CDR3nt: TGTGCCAGCAGCATCGGGGACAGGGTGATGAACACTGAAGCTTTCTTT
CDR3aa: CASSIGDRVMNTEAFF

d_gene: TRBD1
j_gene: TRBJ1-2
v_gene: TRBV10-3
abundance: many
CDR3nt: TGTGCCATCAGTGAGCACTTCATAGTGACAGGGAGCTATGGCTACACCTTC
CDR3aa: CAISEHFIVTGSYGYTF

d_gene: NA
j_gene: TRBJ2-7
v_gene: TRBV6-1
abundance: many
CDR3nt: TGTGCCAGCAGCCTTACACCCTACGAGCAGTACTTC
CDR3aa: CASSLTPYEQYF

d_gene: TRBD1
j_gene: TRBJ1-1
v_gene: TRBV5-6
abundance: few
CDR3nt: TGTGCCAGCAGCTTAGGACAGGGTGGGTCTGAAGCTTTCTTT
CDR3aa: CASSLGQGGSEAFF

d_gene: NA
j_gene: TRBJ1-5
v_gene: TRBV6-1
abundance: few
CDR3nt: TGTGCCAGCAGCCCCGGGACCACCTATAGCAATCAGCCCCAGCATTTT
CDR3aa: CASSPGTTYSNQPQHF

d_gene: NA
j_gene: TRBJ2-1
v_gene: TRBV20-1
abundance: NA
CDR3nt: TGCAGTGCTGGCCCTGCATTAATGAGCTCCTACAATGAGCAGTTCTTC
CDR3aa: CSAGPALMSSYNEQFF

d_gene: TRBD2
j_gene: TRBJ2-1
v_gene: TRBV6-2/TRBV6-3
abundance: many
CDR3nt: TGTGCCAGCAGGGGACTAGCGGGGGGGAATGAGCAGTTCTTC
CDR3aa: CASRGLAGGNEQFF

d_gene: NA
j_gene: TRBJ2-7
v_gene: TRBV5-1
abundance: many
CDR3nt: TGCGCCAGCAGTCTAGGGACTTCGGGCGACGAGCAGTACTTC
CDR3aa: CASSLGTSGDEQYF

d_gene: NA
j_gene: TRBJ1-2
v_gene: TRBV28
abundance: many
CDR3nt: TGTGCCAGCACAAAGAAACGGATGATCACACCCGAGGGCTACACCTTC
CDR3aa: CASTKKRMITPEGYTF

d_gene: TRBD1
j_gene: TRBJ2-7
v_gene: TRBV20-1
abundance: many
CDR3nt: TGCAGTGCCCTCCCCAGCGATAGACAGGGCAAATACGAGCAGTACTTC
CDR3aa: CSALPSDRQGKYEQYF

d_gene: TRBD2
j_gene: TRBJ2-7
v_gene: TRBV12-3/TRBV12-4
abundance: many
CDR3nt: TGTGCCAGCAGTTTATTGGGGACTAGATTTACCTACGAGCAGTACTTC
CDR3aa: CASSLLGTRFTYEQYF